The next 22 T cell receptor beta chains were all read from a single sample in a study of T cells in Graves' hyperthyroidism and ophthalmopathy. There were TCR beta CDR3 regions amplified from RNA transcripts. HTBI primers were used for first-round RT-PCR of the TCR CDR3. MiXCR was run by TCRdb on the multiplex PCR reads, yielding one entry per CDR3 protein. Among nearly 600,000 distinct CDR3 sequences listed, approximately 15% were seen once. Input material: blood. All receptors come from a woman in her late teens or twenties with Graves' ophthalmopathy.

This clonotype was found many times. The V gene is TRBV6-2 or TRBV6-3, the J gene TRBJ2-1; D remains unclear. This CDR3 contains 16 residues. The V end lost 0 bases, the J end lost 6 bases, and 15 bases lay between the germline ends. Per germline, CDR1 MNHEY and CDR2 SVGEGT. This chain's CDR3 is CASSYSLDDRGNEQFF. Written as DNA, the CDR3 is TGTGCCAGCAGTTACTCCCTTGACGATAGAGGCAATGAGCAGTTCTTC.

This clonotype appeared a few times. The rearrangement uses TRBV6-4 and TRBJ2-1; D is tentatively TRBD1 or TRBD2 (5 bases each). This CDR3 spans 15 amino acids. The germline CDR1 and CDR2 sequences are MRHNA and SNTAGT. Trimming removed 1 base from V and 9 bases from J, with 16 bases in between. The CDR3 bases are TGTGCCAGCAGTGACTTAACCAAAGGGGCGGGTGAGCAGTTCTTC. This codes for CASSDLTKGAGEQFF.

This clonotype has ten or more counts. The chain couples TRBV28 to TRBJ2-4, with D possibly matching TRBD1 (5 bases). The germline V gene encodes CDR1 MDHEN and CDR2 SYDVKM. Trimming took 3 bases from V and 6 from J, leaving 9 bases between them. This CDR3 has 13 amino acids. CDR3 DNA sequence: TGTGCCAGCAGTTTGAGAGACAGAAACATTCAGTACTTC. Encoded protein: CASSLRDRNIQYF.

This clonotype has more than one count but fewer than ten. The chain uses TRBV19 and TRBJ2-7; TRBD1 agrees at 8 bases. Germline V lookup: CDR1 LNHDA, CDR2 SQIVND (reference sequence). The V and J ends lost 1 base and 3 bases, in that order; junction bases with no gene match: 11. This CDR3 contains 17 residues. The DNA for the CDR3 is TGTGCCAGTAGTATAGGGACAGGGAAACCTAGTCGCTACGAGCAGTACTTC. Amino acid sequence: CASSIGTGKPSRYEQYF.

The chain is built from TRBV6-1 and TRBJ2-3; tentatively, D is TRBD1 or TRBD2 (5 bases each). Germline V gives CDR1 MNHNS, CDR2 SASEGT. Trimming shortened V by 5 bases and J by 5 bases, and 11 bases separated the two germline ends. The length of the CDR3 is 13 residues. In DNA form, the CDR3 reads TGTGCCAGCAGTACAGGAGGTGGAGATACGCAGTATTTT. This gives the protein CASSTGGGDTQYF.

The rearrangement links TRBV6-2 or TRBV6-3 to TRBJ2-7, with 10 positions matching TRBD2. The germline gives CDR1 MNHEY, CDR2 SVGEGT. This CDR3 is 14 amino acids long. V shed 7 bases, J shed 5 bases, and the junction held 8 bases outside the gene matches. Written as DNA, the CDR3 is TGTGCCAGCACCCCGGGACTAGCGAATCACGAGCAGTACTTC. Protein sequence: CASTPGLANHEQYF.

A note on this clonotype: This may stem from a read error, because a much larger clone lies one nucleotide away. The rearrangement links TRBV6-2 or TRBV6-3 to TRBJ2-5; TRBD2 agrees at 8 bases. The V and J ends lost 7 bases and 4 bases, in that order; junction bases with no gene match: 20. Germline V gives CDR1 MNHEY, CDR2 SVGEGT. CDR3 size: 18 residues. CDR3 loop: CASIRRVSGRGGRETQYF. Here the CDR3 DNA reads TGTGCCAGCATCCGAAGGGTCAGCGGGAGAGGGGGGAGAGAGACCCAGTACTTC.

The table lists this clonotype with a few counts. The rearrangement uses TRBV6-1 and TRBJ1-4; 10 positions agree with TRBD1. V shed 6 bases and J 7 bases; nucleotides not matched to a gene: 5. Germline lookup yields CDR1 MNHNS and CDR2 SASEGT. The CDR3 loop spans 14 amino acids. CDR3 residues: CASRYGTGAEKLFF. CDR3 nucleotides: TGTGCCAGCAGATACGGGACAGGGGCTGAAAAACTGTTTTTT.

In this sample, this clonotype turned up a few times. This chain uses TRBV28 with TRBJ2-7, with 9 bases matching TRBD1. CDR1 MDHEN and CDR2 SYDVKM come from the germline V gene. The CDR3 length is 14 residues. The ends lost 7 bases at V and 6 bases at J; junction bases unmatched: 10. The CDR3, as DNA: TGTGCCAGCACCCCGGGACAGGGCACCTGCGAGCAGTACTTC. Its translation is CASTPGQGTCEQYF.

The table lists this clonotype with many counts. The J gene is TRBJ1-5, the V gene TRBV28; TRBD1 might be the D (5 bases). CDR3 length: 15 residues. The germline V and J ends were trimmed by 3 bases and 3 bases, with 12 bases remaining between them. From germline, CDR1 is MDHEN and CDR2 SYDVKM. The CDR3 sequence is CASSLTDSPNQPQHF. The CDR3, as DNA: TGTGCCAGCAGTTTGACAGACAGTCCCAATCAGCCCCAGCATTTT.

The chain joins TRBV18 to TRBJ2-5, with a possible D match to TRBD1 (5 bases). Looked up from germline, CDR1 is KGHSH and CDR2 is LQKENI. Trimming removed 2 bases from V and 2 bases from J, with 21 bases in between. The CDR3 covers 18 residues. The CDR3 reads CASSPTRGAGVGQETQYF. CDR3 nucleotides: TGTGCCAGCTCACCAACGCGTGGGGCAGGAGTGGGGCAAGAGACCCAGTACTTC.

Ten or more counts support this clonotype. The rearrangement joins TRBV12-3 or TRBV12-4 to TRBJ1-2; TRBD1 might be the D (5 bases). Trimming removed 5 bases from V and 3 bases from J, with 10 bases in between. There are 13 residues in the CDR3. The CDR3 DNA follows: TGTGCCAGCAGTACGGGGCTTGACTATGGCTACACCTTC. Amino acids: CASSTGLDYGYTF.

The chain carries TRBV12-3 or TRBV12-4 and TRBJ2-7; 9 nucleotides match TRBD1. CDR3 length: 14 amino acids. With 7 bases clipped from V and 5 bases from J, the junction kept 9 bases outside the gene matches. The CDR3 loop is CASKIQGAADEQYF. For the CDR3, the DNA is TGTGCCAGCAAAATACAGGGGGCGGCGGACGAGCAGTACTTC.

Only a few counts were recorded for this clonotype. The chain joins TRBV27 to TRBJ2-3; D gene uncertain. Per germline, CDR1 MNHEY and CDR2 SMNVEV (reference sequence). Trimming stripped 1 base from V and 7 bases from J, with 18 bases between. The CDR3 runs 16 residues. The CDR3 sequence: CASSLLSSFSLNTQYF. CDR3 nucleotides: TGTGCCAGCAGTTTATTGTCAAGTTTTAGCCTAAATACGCAGTATTTT.

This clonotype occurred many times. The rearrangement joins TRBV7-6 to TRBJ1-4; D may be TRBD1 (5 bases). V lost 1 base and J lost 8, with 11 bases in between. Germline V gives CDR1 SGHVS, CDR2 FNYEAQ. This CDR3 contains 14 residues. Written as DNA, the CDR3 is TGTGCCAGCAGCTTAGGGGGGAGAGGGGAAAAACTGTTTTTT. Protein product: CASSLGGRGEKLFF. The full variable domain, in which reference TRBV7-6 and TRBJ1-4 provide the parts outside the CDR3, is GAGVSQSPRYKVTKRGQDVALRCDPISGHVSLYWYRQALGQGPEFLTYFNYEAQQDKSGLPNDRFSAERPEGSISTLTIQRTEQRDSAMYRCASSLGGRGEKLFFGSGTQLSVL.

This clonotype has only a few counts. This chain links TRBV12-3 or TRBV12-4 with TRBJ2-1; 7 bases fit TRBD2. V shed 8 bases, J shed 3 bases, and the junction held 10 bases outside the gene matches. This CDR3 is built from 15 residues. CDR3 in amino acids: CASGVPSGSYNEQFF. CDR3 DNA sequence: TGTGCCAGCGGCGTCCCTAGCGGAAGCTACAATGAGCAGTTCTTC.

The CDR3 sequence: CASSRTLLAGYNEQFF. CDR3 DNA: TGTGCCAGCAGCCGGACCCTCCTAGCGGGCTACAATGAGCAGTTCTTC. The V and J genes are TRBV5-6 and TRBJ2-1, with 8 nucleotides matching TRBD2. Germline V gene lookup returns CDR1 SGHDT and CDR2 YYEEEE. The trim removed 4 bases at V and 3 bases at J, leaving 9 bases unmatched. The length of the CDR3 is 16 residues.

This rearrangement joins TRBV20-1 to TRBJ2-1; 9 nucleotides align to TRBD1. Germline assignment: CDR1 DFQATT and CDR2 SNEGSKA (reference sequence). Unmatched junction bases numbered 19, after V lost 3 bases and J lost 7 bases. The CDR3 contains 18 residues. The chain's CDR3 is CSARGGQGGVAAGNEQFF. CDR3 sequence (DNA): TGCAGTGCTAGGGGGGGACAGGGAGGGGTAGCGGCGGGAAATGAGCAGTTCTTC.

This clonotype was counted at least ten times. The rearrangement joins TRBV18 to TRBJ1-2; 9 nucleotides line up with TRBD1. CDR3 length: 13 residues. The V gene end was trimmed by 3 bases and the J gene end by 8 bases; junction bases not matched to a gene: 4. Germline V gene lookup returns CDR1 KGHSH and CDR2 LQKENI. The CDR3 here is CASSPGQGSGYTF. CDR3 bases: TGTGCCAGCTCACCGGGACAGGGAAGCGGCTACACCTTC.

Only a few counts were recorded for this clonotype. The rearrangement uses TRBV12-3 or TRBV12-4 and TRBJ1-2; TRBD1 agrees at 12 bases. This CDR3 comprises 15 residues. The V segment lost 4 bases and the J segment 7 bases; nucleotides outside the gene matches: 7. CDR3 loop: CASSSGTGGASGYTF. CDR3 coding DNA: TGTGCCAGCAGTTCCGGGACAGGGGGCGCCTCTGGCTACACCTTC.

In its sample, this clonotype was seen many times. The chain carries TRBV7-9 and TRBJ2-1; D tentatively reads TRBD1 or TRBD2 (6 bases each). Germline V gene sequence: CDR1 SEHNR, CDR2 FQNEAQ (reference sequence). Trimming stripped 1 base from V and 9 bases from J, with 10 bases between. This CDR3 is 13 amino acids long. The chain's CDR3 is CASSLVGGGEQFF. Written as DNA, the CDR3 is TGTGCCAGCAGCTTAGTAGGAGGGGGTGAGCAGTTCTTC.

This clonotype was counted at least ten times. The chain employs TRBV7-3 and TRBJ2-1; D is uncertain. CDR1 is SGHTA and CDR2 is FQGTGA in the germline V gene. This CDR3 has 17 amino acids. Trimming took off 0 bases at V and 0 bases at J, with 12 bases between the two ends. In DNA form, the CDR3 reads TGTGCCAGCAGCTTAACCGTTAGTGGAAGCTCCTACAATGAGCAGTTCTTC. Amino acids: CASSLTVSGSSYNEQFF.